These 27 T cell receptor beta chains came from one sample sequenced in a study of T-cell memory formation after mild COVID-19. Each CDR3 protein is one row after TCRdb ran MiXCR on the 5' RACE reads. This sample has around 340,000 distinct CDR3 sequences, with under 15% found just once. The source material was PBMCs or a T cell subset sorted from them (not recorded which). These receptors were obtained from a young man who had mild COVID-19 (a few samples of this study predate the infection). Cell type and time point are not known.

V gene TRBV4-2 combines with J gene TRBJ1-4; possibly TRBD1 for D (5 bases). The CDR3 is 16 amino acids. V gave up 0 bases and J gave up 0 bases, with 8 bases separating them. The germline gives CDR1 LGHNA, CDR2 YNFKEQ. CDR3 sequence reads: CASSQDLGATNEKLFF. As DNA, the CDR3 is TGTGCCAGCAGCCAAGATTTGGGGGCAACTAATGAAAAACTGTTTTTT.

The CDR3 spells CASSPDHPYGYTF. The CDR3 DNA reads as TGTGCCAGCTCACCGGATCATCCCTATGGCTACACCTTC. The J gene is TRBJ1-2, the V gene TRBV18, with no clear D. The length of the CDR3 is 13 residues. CDR1 is KGHSH, CDR2 LQKENI, per germline. With 3 bases removed from V and 4 bases from J, the gap between germline ends came to 9 bases.

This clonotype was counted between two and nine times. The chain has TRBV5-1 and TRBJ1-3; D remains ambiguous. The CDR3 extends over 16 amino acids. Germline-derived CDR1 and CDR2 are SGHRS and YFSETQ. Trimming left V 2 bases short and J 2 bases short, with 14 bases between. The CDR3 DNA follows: TGCGCCAGCAGCTTTCTCCCATCATCTACTGGAAACACCATATATTTT. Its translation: CASSFLPSSTGNTIYF.

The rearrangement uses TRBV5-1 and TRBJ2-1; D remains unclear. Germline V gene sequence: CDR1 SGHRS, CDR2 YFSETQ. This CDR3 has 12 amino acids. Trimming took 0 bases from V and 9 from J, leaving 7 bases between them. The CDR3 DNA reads TGCGCCAGCAGCTTGGATTGGGGTGAGCAGTTCTTC. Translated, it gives CASSLDWGEQFF.

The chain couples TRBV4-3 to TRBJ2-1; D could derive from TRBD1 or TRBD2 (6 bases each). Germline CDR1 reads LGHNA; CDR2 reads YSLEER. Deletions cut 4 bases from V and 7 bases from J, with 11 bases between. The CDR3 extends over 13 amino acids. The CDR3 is CASSREGGNEQFF. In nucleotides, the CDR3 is TGCGCCAGCAGCCGAGAAGGGGGGAATGAGCAGTTCTTC.

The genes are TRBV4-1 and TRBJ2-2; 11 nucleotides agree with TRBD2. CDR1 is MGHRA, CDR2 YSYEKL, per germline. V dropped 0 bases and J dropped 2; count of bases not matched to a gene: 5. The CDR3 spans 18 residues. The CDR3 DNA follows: TGCGCCAGCAGCCAAGACGTCCTAGCGGGGGGTAACACCGGGGAGCTGTTTTTT. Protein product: CASSQDVLAGGNTGELFF.

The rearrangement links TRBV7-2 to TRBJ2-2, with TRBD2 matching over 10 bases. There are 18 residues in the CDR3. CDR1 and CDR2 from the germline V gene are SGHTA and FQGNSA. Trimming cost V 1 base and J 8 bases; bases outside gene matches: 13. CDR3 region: CASSLVSRTSGVWGELFF. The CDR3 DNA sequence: TGTGCCAGCAGCTTAGTTTCCCGGACTAGCGGCGTATGGGGGGAGCTGTTTTTT.

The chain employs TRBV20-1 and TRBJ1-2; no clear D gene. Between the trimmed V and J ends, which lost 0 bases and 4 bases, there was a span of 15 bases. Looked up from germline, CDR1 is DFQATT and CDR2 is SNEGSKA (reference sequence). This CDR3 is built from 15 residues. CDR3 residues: CSARDLRSSLYGYTF. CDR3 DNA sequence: TGCAGTGCTAGAGATCTGCGCAGCAGTCTCTATGGCTACACCTTC.

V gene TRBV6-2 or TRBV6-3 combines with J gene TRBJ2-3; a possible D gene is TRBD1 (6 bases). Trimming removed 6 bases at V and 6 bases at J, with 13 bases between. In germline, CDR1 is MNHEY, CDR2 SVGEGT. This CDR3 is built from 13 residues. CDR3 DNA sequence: TGTGCCAGCAGAAGATCAGGGGACGATACGCAGTATTTT. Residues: CASRRSGDDTQYF.

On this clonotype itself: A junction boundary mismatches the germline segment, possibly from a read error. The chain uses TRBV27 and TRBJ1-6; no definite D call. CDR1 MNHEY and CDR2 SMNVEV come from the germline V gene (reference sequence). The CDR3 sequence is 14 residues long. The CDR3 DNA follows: TGTTCCAGCAGTCCCCGGCAGAACAATTCACCCCTCCACTTT. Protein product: CSSSPRQNNSPLHF.

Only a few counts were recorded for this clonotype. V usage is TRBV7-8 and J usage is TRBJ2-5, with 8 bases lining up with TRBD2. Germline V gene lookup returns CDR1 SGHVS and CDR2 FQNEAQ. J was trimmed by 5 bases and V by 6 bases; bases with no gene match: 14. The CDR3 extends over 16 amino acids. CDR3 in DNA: TGTGCCAGCAGTTCCATCGGGGGGGGCGCCAGCGAGACCCAGTACTTC. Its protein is CASSSIGGGASETQYF.

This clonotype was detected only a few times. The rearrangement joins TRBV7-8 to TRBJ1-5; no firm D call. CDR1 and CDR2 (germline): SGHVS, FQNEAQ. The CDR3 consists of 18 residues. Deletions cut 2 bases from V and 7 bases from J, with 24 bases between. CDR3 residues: CASSLFSEGSVVGQPQHF. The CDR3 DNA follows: TGTGCCAGCAGCTTATTTTCAGAGGGTTCGGTTGTTGGCCAGCCCCAGCATTTT.

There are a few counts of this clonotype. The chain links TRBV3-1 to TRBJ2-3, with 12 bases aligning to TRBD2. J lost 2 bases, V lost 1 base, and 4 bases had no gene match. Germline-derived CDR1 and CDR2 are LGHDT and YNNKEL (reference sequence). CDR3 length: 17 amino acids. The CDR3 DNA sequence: TGTGCCAGCAGCCAAGGTCTAGCGGGGGGGTTCACAGATACGCAGTATTTT. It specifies CASSQGLAGGFTDTQYF.

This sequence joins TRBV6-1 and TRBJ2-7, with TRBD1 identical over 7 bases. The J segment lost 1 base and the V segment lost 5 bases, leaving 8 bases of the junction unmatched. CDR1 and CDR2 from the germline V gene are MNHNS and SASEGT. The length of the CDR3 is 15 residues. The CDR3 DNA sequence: TGTGCCAGCAGTCAGACAGGGACCCCTTCCTACGAGCAGTACGTC. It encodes CASSQTGTPSYEQYV.

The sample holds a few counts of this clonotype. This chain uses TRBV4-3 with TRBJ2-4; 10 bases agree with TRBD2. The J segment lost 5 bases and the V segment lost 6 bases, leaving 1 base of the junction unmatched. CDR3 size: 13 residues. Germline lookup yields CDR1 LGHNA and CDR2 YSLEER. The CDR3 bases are TGCGCCAGCAGAGGACTAGCGGAAAACATTCAGTACTTC. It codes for CASRGLAENIQYF.

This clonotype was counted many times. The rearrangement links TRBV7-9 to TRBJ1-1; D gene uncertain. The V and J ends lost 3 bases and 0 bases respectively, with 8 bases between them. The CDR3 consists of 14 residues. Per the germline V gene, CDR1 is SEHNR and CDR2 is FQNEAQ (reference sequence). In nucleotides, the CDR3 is TGTGCCAGCAGCTTTTGGGCCTTGAACACTGAAGCTTTCTTT. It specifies CASSFWALNTEAFF.

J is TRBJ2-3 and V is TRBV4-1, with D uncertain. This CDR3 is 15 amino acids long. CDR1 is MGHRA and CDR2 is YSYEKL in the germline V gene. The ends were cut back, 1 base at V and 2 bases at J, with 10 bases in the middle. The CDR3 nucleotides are TGCGCCAGCAGCCAAGCCCGCCAGCTCACAGATACGCAGTATTTT. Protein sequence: CASSQARQLTDTQYF.

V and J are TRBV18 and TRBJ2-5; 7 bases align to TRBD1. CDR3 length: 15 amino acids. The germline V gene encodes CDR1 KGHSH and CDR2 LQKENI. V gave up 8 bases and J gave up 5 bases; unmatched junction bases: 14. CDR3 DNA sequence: TGTGCCAGCGCAGAAATGACAGGGTCAGGGGAGACCCAGTACTTC. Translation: CASAEMTGSGETQYF.

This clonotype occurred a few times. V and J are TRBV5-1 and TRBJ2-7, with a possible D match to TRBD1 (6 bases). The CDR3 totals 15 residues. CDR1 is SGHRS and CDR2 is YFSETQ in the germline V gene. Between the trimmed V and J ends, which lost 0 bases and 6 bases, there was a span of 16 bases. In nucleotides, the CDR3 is TGCGCCAGCAGCTTGGTGCAGGGGATCGAAGGCGAGCAGTACTTC. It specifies CASSLVQGIEGEQYF.

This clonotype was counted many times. CDR3 protein: CASSANNPTRGNTDTQYF. The CDR3, as DNA: TGTGCCAGCAGCGCCAACAATCCCACGCGGGGAAACACAGATACGCAGTATTTT. V gene TRBV9 combines with J gene TRBJ2-3; D might be TRBD2 (6 bases). The CDR3 runs 18 residues. CDR1 and CDR2 (germline): SGDLS, YYNGEE. Deletions cut 3 bases from V and 2 bases from J, with 22 bases between.

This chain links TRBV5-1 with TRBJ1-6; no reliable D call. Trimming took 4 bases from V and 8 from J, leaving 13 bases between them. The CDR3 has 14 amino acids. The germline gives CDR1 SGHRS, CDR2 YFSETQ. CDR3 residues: CASSPETFDSPLHF. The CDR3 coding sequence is TGCGCCAGCAGCCCCGAAACCTTCGATTCACCCCTCCACTTT.

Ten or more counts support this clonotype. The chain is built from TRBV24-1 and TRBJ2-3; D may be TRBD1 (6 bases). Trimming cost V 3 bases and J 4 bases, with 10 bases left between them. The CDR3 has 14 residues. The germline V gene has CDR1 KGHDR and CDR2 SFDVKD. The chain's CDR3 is CATSDRGSPDTQYF. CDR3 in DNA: TGTGCCACCAGTGATAGGGGGAGCCCAGATACGCAGTATTTT.

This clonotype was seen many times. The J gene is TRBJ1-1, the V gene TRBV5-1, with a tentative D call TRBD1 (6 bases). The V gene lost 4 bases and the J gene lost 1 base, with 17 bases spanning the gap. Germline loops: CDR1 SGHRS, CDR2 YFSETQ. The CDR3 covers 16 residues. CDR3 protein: CASSPRGGAPNTEAFF. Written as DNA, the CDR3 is TGCGCCAGCAGCCCAAGGGGGGGGGCGCCGAACACTGAAGCTTTCTTT.

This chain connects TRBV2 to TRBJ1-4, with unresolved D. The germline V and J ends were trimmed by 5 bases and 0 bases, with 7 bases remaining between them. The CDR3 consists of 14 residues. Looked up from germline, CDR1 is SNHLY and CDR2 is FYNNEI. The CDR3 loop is CASSPTSTNEKLFF. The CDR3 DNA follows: TGTGCCAGCAGTCCGACATCAACTAATGAAAAACTGTTTTTT.

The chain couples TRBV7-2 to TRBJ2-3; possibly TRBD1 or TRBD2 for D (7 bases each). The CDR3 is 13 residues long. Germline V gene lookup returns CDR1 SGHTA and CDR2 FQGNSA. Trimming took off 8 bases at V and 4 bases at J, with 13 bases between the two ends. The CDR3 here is CASLPGGADTQYF. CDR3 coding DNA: TGTGCCAGCCTACCAGGGGGGGCAGATACGCAGTATTTT.

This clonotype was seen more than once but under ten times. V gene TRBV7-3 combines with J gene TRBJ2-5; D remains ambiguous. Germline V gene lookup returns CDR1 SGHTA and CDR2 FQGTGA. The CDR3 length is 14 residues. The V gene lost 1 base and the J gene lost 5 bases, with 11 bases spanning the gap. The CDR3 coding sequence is TGTGCCAGCAGCTTAATGGCGGCTGGGGAGACCCAGTACTTC. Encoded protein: CASSLMAAGETQYF.

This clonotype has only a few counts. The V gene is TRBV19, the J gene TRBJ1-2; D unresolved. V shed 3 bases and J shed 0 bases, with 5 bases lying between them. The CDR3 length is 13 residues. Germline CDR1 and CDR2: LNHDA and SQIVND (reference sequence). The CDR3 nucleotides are TGTGCCAGTAGTATCCGGGCTAACTATGGCTACACCTTC. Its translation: CASSIRANYGYTF. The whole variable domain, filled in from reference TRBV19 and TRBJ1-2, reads DGGITQSPKYLFRKEGQNVTLSCEQNLNHDAMYWYRQDPGQGLRLIYYSQIVNDFQKGDIAEGYSVSREKKESFPLTVTSAQKNPTAFYLCASSIRANYGYTFGSGTRLTVV.